The 30 T cell receptor beta chains given below trace back to one sample, sequenced in a study of blood T cells in healthy people across ages. A J-beta primer mix and a sample-barcoded 5' primer were used in a second PCR of roughly 7 to 12 cycles. Each CDR3 protein gets one entry after TCRdb re-called the 5' RACE reads with MiXCR. The sample consists of around 1,000,000 distinct CDR3 sequences, roughly two fifths of them appearing once. The sequenced material came from blood. The receptors derive from a man between 18 and 29 years old in good health.

This clonotype was detected many times. CDR3 in amino acids: CASSPLLTEIANYGYTF. DNA of the CDR3: TGCGCCAGCAGCCCTCTCCTGACGGAGATTGCTAACTATGGCTACACCTTC. This sequence joins TRBV4-3 and TRBJ1-2; no definite D call. This CDR3 region has 17 residues. Deletions cut 4 bases from V and 0 bases from J, with 18 bases between. CDR1 and CDR2 (germline): LGHNA, YSLEER.

The chain uses TRBV2 and TRBJ1-2; D is unresolved. Germline CDR1 reads SNHLY; CDR2 reads FYNNEI. V lost 0 bases, J lost 2 bases, and 10 bases lay in between. This CDR3 has 15 residues. The CDR3, as DNA: TGTGCCAGCAGTGAAGCACGGGCGGTGAACTATGGCTACACCTTC. Translation: CASSEARAVNYGYTF.

This chain connects TRBV14 to TRBJ2-7; a possible D gene is TRBD1 (7 bases). The germline V gene encodes CDR1 SGHDN and CDR2 FVKESK. V was cut by 3 bases and J by 2 bases, with 11 bases left in between. The CDR3 loop spans 14 amino acids. CDR3 in amino acids: CASSQRDSPYEQYF. CDR3 nucleotide sequence: TGTGCCAGCAGCCAGCGGGACAGTCCCTACGAGCAGTACTTC.

The sample holds a few counts of this clonotype. The rearrangement links TRBV7-2 to TRBJ2-7; no reliable D call. The germline gives CDR1 SGHTA, CDR2 FQGNSA. Trimming cost V 1 base and J 2 bases, with 12 bases left between them. The CDR3 sequence is 15 residues long. CDR3 in DNA: TGTGCCAGCAGCTTAGGACAAAGCCAACCCTACGAGCAGTACTTC. It specifies CASSLGQSQPYEQYF.

The chain joins TRBV5-1 to TRBJ2-5, with 7 positions matching TRBD1. The CDR3 sequence is 14 residues long. V lost 0 bases to trimming and J lost 11 bases; unmatched junction nucleotides: 10. Germline loops: CDR1 SGHRS, CDR2 YFSETQ. The CDR3 reads CASSLADRVDEQYF. The DNA for the CDR3 is TGCGCCAGCAGCTTGGCCGACAGGGTCGATGAGCAGTACTTC.

The chain links TRBV16 to TRBJ1-6, with no clear D. Between the trimmed V and J ends, which lost 4 bases and 6 bases, there was a span of 16 bases. The germline V gene encodes CDR1 KGHSY and CDR2 FQNENV. The length of the CDR3 is 16 residues. The CDR3 protein is CASSPGSPLTNSPLHF. The CDR3 nucleotides are TGTGCCAGCAGCCCGGGCAGTCCATTAACTAATTCACCCCTCCACTTT.

The V and J genes are TRBV29-1 and TRBJ1-1, with D uncertain. Trimming stripped 6 bases from V and 0 bases from J, with 8 bases between. CDR3 length: 12 amino acids. Looked up from germline, CDR1 is SQVTM and CDR2 is ANQGSEA. This CDR3 is CSVRTLNTEAFF. Here the CDR3 DNA reads TGCAGCGTCCGGACTCTGAACACTGAAGCTTTCTTT.

In this sample, this clonotype turned up a few times. The J gene is TRBJ2-2, the V gene TRBV4-3; no reliable D call. V lost 1 base and J 0 bases, leaving 9 bases between the germline ends. This CDR3 comprises 16 residues. CDR1 is LGHNA and CDR2 is YSLEER in the germline V gene. The CDR3 region is CASSQVRATNTGELFF. Here the CDR3 DNA reads TGCGCCAGCAGCCAAGTTCGAGCGACGAACACCGGGGAGCTGTTTTTT.

The CDR3 DNA follows: TGTGCCAGCAGTGAATATGGGTGGGGGACAGGGTTCGAGACCCAGTACTTC. This encodes CASSEYGWGTGFETQYF. The genes are TRBV25-1 and TRBJ2-5, with 9 bases fitting TRBD1. Per germline, CDR1 MGHDK and CDR2 SYGVNS. This CDR3 spans 17 amino acids. With V trimmed by 0 bases and J by 5 bases, 10 bases remained unmatched.

This clonotype was recorded a few times. The V gene is TRBV9, the J gene TRBJ2-7; 9 nucleotides align to TRBD1. The V gene's germline CDR1 is SGDLS and CDR2 YYNGEE. Trimming at V came to 0 bases and at J to 4 bases, leaving 11 bases not matched to a gene. This CDR3 comprises 17 residues. The CDR3 DNA reads as TGTGCCAGCAGCGTAGCAGCAAGCCTGACAGGGGGATACGAGCAGTACTTC. It encodes CASSVAASLTGGYEQYF.

The V call is TRBV5-1, the J call TRBJ2-1, with 7 positions matching TRBD1. Losses at the gene ends were 9 bases for V and 13 bases for J; bases not matched to a gene: 19. CDR3 length equals 14 residues. From germline, CDR1 is SGHRS and CDR2 YFSETQ. CDR3 amino acids: CATSSTGPRETQFF. CDR3 DNA: TGCGCCACCTCTTCGACAGGGCCCAGAGAGACCCAGTTCTTC.

V is TRBV6-6 and J is TRBJ1-2; 9 bases are a match to TRBD1. The CDR3 sequence is 15 residues long. Looked up from germline, CDR1 is MNHNY and CDR2 is SVGAGI (reference sequence). After removal of 8 bases from V and 0 bases from J, the junction contained 7 bases not matched to a gene. The CDR3 protein is CASPTGDRANYGYTF. The CDR3 nucleotides are TGTGCCAGCCCGACAGGGGACAGGGCTAACTATGGCTACACCTTC.

This chain links TRBV12-3 or TRBV12-4 with TRBJ1-2; 9 bases map to TRBD1. The CDR3 runs 15 residues. Losses at the gene ends were 6 bases for V and 7 bases for J; bases not matched to a gene: 12. The CDR3 sequence is CASRNTGQGSCGYTF. CDR3 DNA sequence: TGTGCCAGCAGGAATACGGGACAGGGAAGCTGTGGCTACACCTTC.

The rearrangement uses TRBV28 and TRBJ2-2; TRBD1 matches at 7 bases. Germline V gene data show CDR1 as MDHEN and CDR2 as SYDVKM. Losses at the gene ends were 6 bases for V and 7 bases for J; bases not matched to a gene: 11. The length of the CDR3 is 15 residues. Here the CDR3 reads CASRIFDRVDGELFF. CDR3 nucleotide sequence: TGTGCCAGCAGGATCTTCGACAGGGTAGACGGGGAGCTGTTTTTT.

Turning to this clonotype: The junction differs from germline at one of its ends, possibly a read error. CDR3 region: CAGSLNGRSYEQYF. CDR3 coding DNA: TGTGCCGGCAGTTTGAACGGTCGCTCCTACGAGCAGTACTTC. The chain joins TRBV6-2 or TRBV6-3 to TRBJ2-7; D gene uncertain. CDR3 length: 14 residues. Germline V lookup: CDR1 MNHEY, CDR2 SVGEGT.

This clonotype was seen more than once but under ten times. The J gene is TRBJ1-5, the V gene TRBV4-1; D is undetermined. The CDR3 covers 14 residues. V was trimmed by 0 bases and J by 2 bases, leaving 5 bases between them. Germline V gives CDR1 MGHRA, CDR2 YSYEKL. The CDR3 DNA reads TGCGCCAGCAGCCAAGAGCGGGGCAATCAGCCCCAGCATTTT. It yields the protein CASSQERGNQPQHF.

A few counts support this clonotype. The chain is built from TRBV7-9 and TRBJ2-1; possible D gene TRBD2, 6 bases. CDR1 and CDR2 from the germline V gene are SEHNR and FQNEAQ (reference sequence). V was trimmed by 5 bases and J by 7 bases, leaving 21 bases between them. The CDR3 consists of 16 residues. The CDR3 here is CASSRSGTFELNEQFF. In nucleotides, the CDR3 is TGTGCCAGCAGCAGATCCGGGACTTTCGAGTTGAATGAGCAGTTCTTC.

This CDR3 is CASSVRVDTYGYTF. DNA of the CDR3: TGTGCCAGCAGCGTACGGGTAGATACCTATGGCTACACCTTC. The genes are TRBV9 and TRBJ1-2; D is unresolved. Germline lookup yields CDR1 SGDLS and CDR2 YYNGEE. V was clipped by 1 base and J by 4 bases, with 11 bases between them. The CDR3 covers 14 residues.

This clonotype was detected only a few times. The CDR3 protein is CASSRASPGQPQHF. CDR3 in DNA: TGTGCCAGTAGTAGGGCCTCCCCCGGGCAGCCCCAGCATTTT. The J gene is TRBJ1-5, the V gene TRBV19; D not resolved. V gave up 4 bases and J gave up 7 bases, with 14 bases separating them. The CDR3 is made up of 14 amino acids. Germline V lookup: CDR1 LNHDA, CDR2 SQIVND (reference sequence).

This clonotype has a single count. An end of the junction differs from the germline gene, which may be a read error. This chain joins TRBV7-9 and TRBJ1-2; D is unresolved. CDR3 length: 15 amino acids. Germline values: CDR1 SEHNR, CDR2 FQNEAQ (reference sequence). The CDR3 DNA follows: TGTGCCAGCAGCTTAGATAACTCCCCAAGGAGTGGCCACACCTTC. Translating it yields CASSLDNSPRSGHTF.

This chain connects TRBV9 to TRBJ2-3, with 8 nucleotides matching TRBD2. The trim removed 0 bases at V and 5 bases at J, leaving 5 bases unmatched. The CDR3 spans 15 residues. Looked up from germline, CDR1 is SGDLS and CDR2 is YYNGEE. The CDR3 here is CASSVVSGGQDTQYF. DNA of the CDR3: TGTGCCAGCAGCGTAGTCTCGGGGGGGCAAGATACGCAGTATTTT.

V usage is TRBV2 and J usage is TRBJ2-1; no clear D gene. The DNA end lines up better with TRBJ2-7; the J call may be wrong. Germline V gives CDR1 SNHLY, CDR2 FYNNEI. This CDR3 spans 15 amino acids. The CDR3 here is CASSKIWSSYNEQYF. Written as DNA, the CDR3 is TGTGCCAGCAGTAAGATTTGGAGCTCCTACAATGAGCAGTACTTC.

Only a few counts were recorded for this clonotype. J is TRBJ1-5 and V is TRBV20-1, with D unresolved. The germline gives CDR1 DFQATT, CDR2 SNEGSKA (reference sequence). The CDR3 spans 17 residues. V lost 0 bases, J lost 5 bases, and 20 bases lay in between. CDR3 bases: TGCAGTGCTAGAGATAAAGGCTGGTACTACGGGGATCAGCCCCAGCATTTT. It is translated as CSARDKGWYYGDQPQHF.

This clonotype was detected only a few times. The chain couples TRBV12-3 or TRBV12-4 to TRBJ2-1, with 11 bases aligning to TRBD1. J was trimmed by 3 bases and V by 5 bases; bases with no gene match: 12. The CDR3 length is 18 residues. This CDR3 is CASSLGQGEYLVYNEQFF. For the CDR3, the DNA is TGTGCCAGCAGTCTGGGACAGGGGGAGTATTTGGTCTACAATGAGCAGTTCTTC.

This clonotype appeared a few times. The chain recombines TRBV12-3 or TRBV12-4 with TRBJ1-5; D might be TRBD1 (5 bases). V shed 9 bases and J shed 4 bases, with 10 bases lying between them. This CDR3 is 12 amino acids long. CDR3 in amino acids: CASGGPNQPQHF. In DNA form, the CDR3 reads TGTGCCAGTGGGGGTCCTAATCAGCCCCAGCATTTT.

This chain links TRBV7-9 with TRBJ1-4, with a possible D match to TRBD1 (5 bases). The germline V gene has CDR1 SEHNR and CDR2 FQNEAQ (reference sequence). The ends were cut back, 0 bases at V and 8 bases at J, with 25 bases in the middle. The CDR3 covers 19 residues. DNA for the CDR3: TGTGCCAGCAGCTTAGCAGAGACGGACGTTTGGGGCGTCTCAGAAAAACTGTTTTTT. Translating it yields CASSLAETDVWGVSEKLFF.

This sequence joins TRBV12-3 or TRBV12-4 and TRBJ2-3; D is tentatively TRBD1 or TRBD2 (6 bases each). The CDR3 sequence is 16 residues long. The V end lost 7 bases, the J end lost 0 bases, and 17 bases lay between the germline ends. The CDR3 loop is CASTKSGGPSTDTQYF. Here the CDR3 DNA reads TGTGCCAGCACCAAATCTGGGGGGCCAAGCACAGATACGCAGTATTTT.

This clonotype was counted only a few times. This rearrangement joins TRBV3-1 to TRBJ2-5; D tentatively reads TRBD1 or TRBD2 (6 bases each). Per the germline V gene, CDR1 is LGHDT and CDR2 is YNNKEL (reference sequence). CDR3 length: 15 amino acids. V was pared by 6 bases and J by 2 bases, with 16 bases between. The CDR3 is CASRQRGTSQETQYF. The CDR3 region has the DNA TGTGCCAGCAGGCAACGCGGGACATCACAAGAGACCCAGTACTTC.

V gene TRBV7-2 combines with J gene TRBJ1-5; D is perhaps TRBD1 (5 bases). The length of the CDR3 is 13 residues. V was trimmed by 3 bases and J by 5 bases, leaving 8 bases between them. Germline V gene data show CDR1 as SGHTA and CDR2 as FQGNSA. The CDR3 nucleotides read TGTGCCAGCAGCTTTCAGGGTTATCAGCCCCAGCATTTT. Its protein product is CASSFQGYQPQHF.

This clonotype appeared many times. The rearrangement joins TRBV21-1 to TRBJ2-4. TRBV21-1 is assigned pseudogene status. The CDR3 consists of 17 residues. The CDR3 loop reads CASSKALWELAKNIQYF. CDR3 DNA: TGTGCCAGCAGCAAAGCGCTATGGGAACTAGCCAAAAACATTCAGTACTTC.